This T cell receptor (beta chain) emerged from a study of blood T cells in healthy people across ages. Study-wide findings and caveats: Observed TCR beta diversity per million T cells went down as age went up. This fall followed a roughly linear course with age.

The CDR3 extends over 13 amino acids. Germline CDR1 is MDHEN and CDR2 is SYDVKM. Trimming removed 5 bases at V and 7 bases at J, with 14 bases between. The sample, about 10 milliliters of peripheral blood, was drawn from each donor. No fewer than 5.5 micrograms of total RNA were isolated from every sample. A sample-barcoded 5' primer and a J-beta primer mix were used in a second PCR of about 6 to 11 cycles. TCRdb reprocessed the 5' RACE reads with MiXCR, giving one entry per CDR3 protein. The profile shows roughly 700,000 distinct CDR3 sequences, over 45% of them singletons. Concerning this clonotype itself: Its antigen is not identified.

What was sequenced was blood. This chain uses TRBV28 with TRBJ2-5; perhaps TRBD1 as D (5 bases). This TCR came from a woman aged 55-69 years in good health. CDR3 region: CASSDSPPGTQYF. The CDR3 coding sequence is TGTGCCAGCAGTGACAGCCCTCCTGGGACCCAGTACTTC.